This T cell receptor (beta chain) was recovered during a study of Ad26.COV2.S vaccination and SARS-CoV-2 variants. Treatment specified: around 19 received Ad26.COV2.S at low or high dose, single or two shots; 5 received placebo; per-sample allocation not given. Collection of samples fell on day 63 after the first vaccine or placebo injection. The method was immunoSEQ multiplex PCR; TCRdb's version includes in-frame clones alone and lacks a portion of them. Here the sample spans 350,000 to 450,000 clones, roughly 80% being singletons. The germline CDR1 and CDR2 sequences are SEHNR and FQNEAQ (reference sequence). V lost 1 base and J 3 bases, leaving 7 bases between the germline ends. This CDR3 has 13 residues.

The rearrangement uses TRBV7-9 and TRBJ2-7; no clear D. The material sequenced was peripheral blood, taken in a trial of Ad26.COV2.S vaccine versus placebo. The sequence was obtained from a person between 18 and 59 years old who received the Ad26.COV2.S COVID-19 vaccine or a placebo. Here the CDR3 DNA reads TGTGCCAGCAGCTTAGTTTTCAGCTACGAGCAGTACTTC. Translating it yields CASSLVFSYEQYF.